This TCR beta chain comes out of a study of blood T cell repertoires in COVID-19. Assay: immunoSEQ multiplex PCR; the TCRdb copy retains only in-frame clones and omits some. The sample records about 130,000 clones, 85% being singletons. The CDR3 sequence is 15 residues long. Trimming at V came to 5 bases and at J to 4 bases, leaving 3 bases not matched to a gene. Germline V gene lookup returns CDR1 SGHTA and CDR2 FQGTGA. In its sample, this clone was seen once. The sequence was obtained from a man older than 75 with active or convalescent COVID-19. Sequenced material: peripheral blood. The chain couples TRBV7-3 to TRBJ2-2; 11 bases line up with TRBD2. CDR3 sequence (DNA): TGTGCCAGCAGCCAAGGACTAGCGGGCACCGGGGAGCTGTTTTTT. It yields the protein CASSQGLAGTGELFF.